This TCR beta chain was observed in a study of shared clonotypes between healthy human individuals. Study conclusions and caveats: The study found lower generation probabilities in non-shared clonotypes than in those shared by all four donors.

Trimming pared 2 bases from V and 8 bases from J, leaving 12 bases between. The germline CDR1 and CDR2 sequences are KGHSH and LQKENI. CDR3 length: 13 residues. With regard to this clone: What it binds is unknown.

Replicate sorted-subset PCRs were loaded with about 0.2 ug DNA, about 30,000 T cell genomes. Assay used: immunoSEQ multiplex PCR; TCRdb lists only in-frame clones, some missing. The table has 2 million to 2.5 million clones, 85% to 95% seen once; the top ten hold around 0.35%. V usage is TRBV18 and J usage is TRBJ1-2, with TRBD1 as a possible D gene (6 bases). The sequencing sample was made of naive CD4+ T cells from PBMCs. Subset reported: CD45RA+ positively selected. This TCR was recovered from a man younger than 35 in good health. Some clones in this sample may be carry-over from other donors' samples. The CDR3 nucleotides are TGTGCCAGCTCACCATCAGGGGCCCGGGGCTACACCTTC. Protein: CASSPSGARGYTF.